The TCR beta chain described here comes from a study of CD8+CD57+ T cells in acquired aplastic anemia. In regard to this clonotype: What it binds is unknown.

The study profiled TCR beta VDJ and CDR3 using genomic DNA as template. TCRdb itself ran the reads through MiXCR, one entry per CDR3 protein. The sample carries roughly 150,000 distinct CDR3 sequences, 40% to 55% recorded once. The CDR3 runs 16 residues. Germline CDR1 is DFQATT and CDR2 is SNEGSKA (reference sequence). Study results and limitations: The CD8+ Simpson's diversity of patients and controls was not significantly different. Some 27 CD8+ CDR3 sequences were shared between patients and controls.

Those patients picked for sequencing had displayed CD8+CD57+ cell expansion on flow cytometry. At blood sampling, none of the patients had yet received therapy. The source is a human donor with aplastic anemia. Specimen: sorted CD4+, CD8+, or CD8+CD57+ T cells (not recorded which) from PBMCs. V and J are TRBV20-1 and TRBJ2-5, with TRBD2 identical over 7 bases. The J call is uncertain, as TRBJ2-1 better fits the DNA end. The CDR3 DNA sequence: TGCAGTGCTAGCCTACCTAGCGGTCTTTCCTACAATGAGCAGTTCTTC. Protein: CSASLPSGLSYNEQFF.